This TCR beta chain was found in a study of T cell repertoires in cytomegalovirus infection. For the study at large: Signatures in public TCR beta sequences pointed to both CMV infection and matching HLA type. Regarding the study as a whole: Dominating the ex vivo response were TCR beta clonotypes that were CMV-specific and HLA-C-restricted.

This clonotype was recorded a few times. Its antigen is not identified. V lost 5 bases to trimming and J lost 4 bases; unmatched junction nucleotides: 11. CDR1 and CDR2 (germline): DFQATT, SNEGSKA (reference sequence). The length of the CDR3 is 15 residues. TCRdb itself ran the reads through MiXCR, one entry per CDR3 protein. The repertoire includes under 800,000 distinct CDR3 sequences, approximately 24% of them detected once, and roughly 8% sits in the top ten. This chain joins TRBV20-1 and TRBJ2-7, with 10 bases lining up with TRBD1. The sequenced material came from CD8+ T cells from PBMCs. This TCR was recovered from a human donor in good health (CMV status not recorded). Some clones in this sample may be carry-over from other donors' samples. CDR3 residues: CSAPWGGQGSYEQYF. In DNA, the CDR3 is TGCAGTGCTCCCTGGGGGGGACAGGGGTCGTACGAGCAGTACTTC.